The subject of this entry is one T cell receptor (beta chain). The antigen it recognizes is unknown. The input lacks base qualities; no much larger clone sits a single base away. Other DNA sequences in this sample translate to the same CDR3. The source of the sample is a study of shared clonotypes between healthy human individuals (TCRdb year 2020). Background for the entire study: The cohort comprised two women and a few men aged 18 to 49 years. For each donor, three plates each were used for CD4 naive and CD4 memory, two plates were used for CD8 naive, and one plate was used for CD8 memory. To estimate repertoire size and how much clonotype sharing occurs between individuals, the study deeply sequenced the blood TCR repertoires of 4 to 6 healthy adults. Libraries were prepared and TCR repertoires were sequenced by different laboratories using diverse techniques, in order to increase sequencing depth and limit assay-specific biases. Each donor's leukapheresis produced roughly between roughly 0.85 and 9.5 billion PBMCs. Overall results and qualifications from the work: Compared with non-shared clonotypes, the clonotypes found in all four sorted-subset donors had higher generation probabilities. The small number of donors limited the genetic and exposure-history diversity represented. Rarefaction of sorted-subset datasets indicated incomplete sequencing despite the large sequencing depth. Naive subsets generally had larger estimated clonotype richness than memory subsets. Sampling was restricted to blood, and TCR repertoires in tissue are likely to differ from TCR repertoires in blood. About 5% of naive CD4, 3.5% of naive CD8, 2.3% of memory CD4, and around 0.4% of memory CD8 clonotypes were shared across several donors. Pairwise subsampling indicated that sequencing depth was expected to affect the degree of clonotype sharing among donors.

Donors were healthy HIV-negative adults with no recently reported acute infections or vaccinations. All donors were Caucasian adults living in Nashville, Tennessee, USA. CD4+ T cells were enriched through magnetic negative selection, after which naive cells were positively selected on CD45RA and the remaining negative fraction served as the memory subset. After blood collection by leukapheresis, PBMCs were isolated using Ficoll-Histopaque density gradient centrifugation and then cryopreserved in the vapor phase of liquid nitrogen. Purity and quantity of every magnetically sorted T cell population were checked by analytical flow cytometry. Genomic DNA was isolated from every sorted fraction and measured by UV absorbance on a Nanodrop 2000c. In the germline V gene, CDR1 corresponds to LGHNA and CDR2 to YSLEER. Counted from cysteine to phenylalanine, this CDR3 has 15 amino acids. The read is trimmed to its CDR3 DNA, 45 bases read in frame from base 1. Relative to germline, V is 4 bases shorter and J is 0 bases shorter, with 10 bases between their ends.

TCR CDR3 regions were amplified from genomic DNA by multiplex PCR using the deep immunoSEQ assay. For each cell subset, the extracted genomic DNA was distributed evenly across all wells of several immunoSEQ 96-well plates, and each plate served as one replicate. For sorted subsets, roughly 200 ng of genomic DNA, equivalent to some 30,000 T cell genomes, went into each replicate PCR. The purified libraries were quantified using a Qubit 3.0 fluorometer, sized with a Bioanalyzer 2100, and then quantified again using the KAPA Library Quantification kit. Every immunoSEQ 96-well plate was sequenced on a dedicated single-read 150-cycle Illumina NextSeq 550 flow cell. Per the authors' processing: Because only junctional sequences without quality scores were contained in the immunoSEQ output, filtering matching that applied to full-length reads could not be performed. To assign V/J genes and CDR3, sequences were annotated using PyIR, a Python wrapper for IgBLAST v1.9, with IMGT germline references. Any read was removed if the V/J assignment was weak (E-value above 1e-6), the CDR3 was missing, or the read contained stop codons, out-of-frame junctions, or ambiguous translated residues. A V3J clonotype was defined by an identical inferred V gene, J gene, and CDR3 amino acid sequence. Percentage overlap between repertoires was calculated by dividing the number of shared unique clonotypes by the size of the smaller repertoire. Repertoire richness was assessed with RTK rarefaction, the Chao1 estimator, and Recon v2.1 estimates of unobserved clonotypes. Generation probabilities for all TCRbeta clonotypes obtained by the gDNA method from several donors were computed using OLGA. TCRdb obtained this table from immuneACCESS and retained in-frame rearrangements with V and J assigned. These tables miss some clones; where compared with another copy, unresolved V genes account for less than half of the shortfall, and the remainder is unexplained. For V, J and clone size, that table is used; D and trimming come from the DNA. The sample table holds around 2.1 million clones, of which about 94% were seen once. The top ten constitute roughly 0.13% of the sample.

The sample comprised naive CD4+ T cells sorted from blood. What this sample's cell subset or site label stands for: CD45RA+ positively selected. The TCR was taken from a man between 18 and 29 years old in good health. Rearrangement joined TRBV4-3 to TRBJ1-3, with TRBD1 tentatively as D gene (6 bases match). The CDR3 here reads CASSPTGISGNTIYF. The sequence in DNA is TGCGCCAGCAGCCCGACAGGAATCTCTGGAAACACCATATATTTT.